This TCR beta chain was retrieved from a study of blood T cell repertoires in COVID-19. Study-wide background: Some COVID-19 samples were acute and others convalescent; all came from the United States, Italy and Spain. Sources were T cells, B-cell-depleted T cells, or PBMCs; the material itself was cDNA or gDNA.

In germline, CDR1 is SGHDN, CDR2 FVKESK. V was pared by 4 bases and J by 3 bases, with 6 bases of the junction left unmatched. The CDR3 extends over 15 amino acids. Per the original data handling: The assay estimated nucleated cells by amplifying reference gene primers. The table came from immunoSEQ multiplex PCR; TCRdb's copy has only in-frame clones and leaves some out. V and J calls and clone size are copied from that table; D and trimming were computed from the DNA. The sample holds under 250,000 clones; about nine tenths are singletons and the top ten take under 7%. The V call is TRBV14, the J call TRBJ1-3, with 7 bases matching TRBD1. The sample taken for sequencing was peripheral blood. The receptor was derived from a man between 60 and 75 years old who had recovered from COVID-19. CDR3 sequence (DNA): TGTGCCAGCAGCCTACAGGGGTCGGTTGGAAACACCATATATTTT. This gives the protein CASSLQGSVGNTIYF.